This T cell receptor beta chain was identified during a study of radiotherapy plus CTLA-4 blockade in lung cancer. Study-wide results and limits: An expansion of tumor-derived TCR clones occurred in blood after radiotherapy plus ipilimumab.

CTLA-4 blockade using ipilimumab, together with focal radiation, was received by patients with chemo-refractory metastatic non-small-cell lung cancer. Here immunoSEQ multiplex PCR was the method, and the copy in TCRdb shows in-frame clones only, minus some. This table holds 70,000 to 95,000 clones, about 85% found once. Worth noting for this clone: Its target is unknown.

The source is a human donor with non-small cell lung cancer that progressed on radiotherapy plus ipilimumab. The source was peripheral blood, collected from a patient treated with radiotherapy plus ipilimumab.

Here the CDR3 reads CATSKVANSYEQYF. CDR3 sequence (DNA): TGTGCCACCAGCAAGGTAGCGAATTCCTACGAGCAGTACTTC. The chain couples TRBV15 to TRBJ2-7; a weak D match, TRBD2 (5 bases). The CDR3 is 14 amino acids. Germline loops: CDR1 LNHNV, CDR2 YYDKDF (reference sequence). V was pared by 4 bases and J by 1 base, with 11 bases between.